Listed below are T cell receptor beta chains from one sample, sequenced in a study of shared clonotypes between healthy human individuals. Measured with immunoSEQ multiplex PCR; TCRdb has only the in-frame clones, and not every one. The sample consists of around 2,100,000 clones, about 94% of them appearing once. The specimen sequenced was naive CD8+ T cells sorted from blood. The receptors were sampled from a man between 18 and 35 years old in good health. The CDR3 runs from the conserved cysteine through the conserved F or W. D genes are given only for firm matches. A clone size is listed for some rows: how often the clone was seen (once, few, many), or a class if it is expanded.

V	size	D	J	DNA	CDR3
TRBV6-6	-	TRBD1	TRBJ1-1	TGTGCCAGCAGTTACACAGGGGGGAGGACTGAAGCTTTCTTT	CASSYTGGRTEAFF
TRBV6-1	-	-	TRBJ1-2	TGTGCCAGCATGGGGGCGGGCGACTATGGCTACACCTTC	CASMGAGDYGYTF
TRBV7-8	-	-	TRBJ2-1	TGTGCCAGCAGCTTAGAGGGGCGGGGGCTGAACAATGAGCAGTTCTTC	CASSLEGRGLNNEQFF
TRBV7-2	-	TRBD2	TRBJ2-1	TGTGCCAGCAGCTTAGCTAGCGGGAGTGGCAATGAGCAGTTCTTC	CASSLASGSGNEQFF
TRBV4-1	-	-	TRBJ2-1	TGCGCCAGCAGCCAAGTCGGGGACAATGAGCAGTTCTTC	CASSQVGDNEQFF
TRBV9	-	TRBD2	TRBJ2-3	TGTGCCAGCAGCCCCGGGACTAGCGGGGCATTAGATACGCAGTATTTT	CASSPGTSGALDTQYF
TRBV27	-	-	TRBJ1-3	TGTGCCAGCAGTTTAAACCCCTTCGGAAACACCATATATTTT	CASSLNPFGNTIYF
TRBV5-1	-	-	TRBJ1-2	TGCGCCAGCAGCTTGGTTGGGGGAGATAATGGCTACACCTTC	CASSLVGGDNGYTF
TRBV18	-	-	TRBJ1-5	TGTGCCAGCTCACCCCCCGGGCCCCAGCATTTT	CASSPPGPQHF
TRBV4-3	-	TRBD1	TRBJ2-7	TGCGCCAGCAGCCAAGAAAGGGACAGGGGCTACGAGCAGTACTTC	CASSQERDRGYEQYF
TRBV4-1	-	-	TRBJ1-5	TGCGCCAGCAGCCAAGCGAACGTAGGATTCGATCAGCCCCAGCATTTT	CASSQANVGFDQPQHF
TRBV9	-	-	TRBJ2-7	TGTGCCAGCAGCCTGGACGGGGGCTACGAGCAGTACTTC	CASSLDGGYEQYF
TRBV30	-	-	TRBJ2-7	TGTGCCCGGACTGACAGTTCCTACGAGCAGTACTTC	CARTDSSYEQYF
TRBV4-2	-	TRBD2	TRBJ2-2	TGTGCCAGCAAAAGCGGGAGGGACGAGGAGCTGTTTTTT	CASKSGRDEELFF
TRBV5-4	-	TRBD1	TRBJ1-2	TGTGCCAGCAACCCGATGGGGACAGGGGATTATAACTATGGCTACACCTTC	CASNPMGTGDYNYGYTF
TRBV27	-	-	TRBJ1-2	TGTGCCAGCAGTTTTGTTAATGTGGGCATCTATGGCTACACCTTC	CASSFVNVGIYGYTF
TRBV7-9	once	TRBD1	TRBJ1-1	TGTGCCAGCAGCCTTACAGGGGTTGCAGCTTTCTTT	CASSLTGVAAFF
TRBV28	-	-	TRBJ2-7	TGTGCCAGCAGTTCAACCTACGAGCAGTACTTC	CASSSTYEQYF
TRBV5-6	once	-	TRBJ2-1	TGTGCCAGCAGCTGGGGGAGCTCCTACAATGAGCAGTTCTTC	CASSWGSSYNEQFF
TRBV5-5	-	-	TRBJ1-1	TGTGCCAGCAGCCTTCCGACCCTCACTGAAGCTTTCTTT	CASSLPTLTEAFF
TRBV10-3	once	-	TRBJ2-3	TGTGCCATCAGTGAGGACCCGAGTAACCCAGATACGCAGTATTTT	CAISEDPSNPDTQYF
TRBV6-6	-	-	TRBJ2-7	TGTGCCAGCAGTTACGAGGGGTTCTCCTACGAGCAGTACTTC	CASSYEGFSYEQYF
TRBV2	-	-	TRBJ2-7	TGTGCCAGCAGTATGACAGGTTCCAGCTCCTACGAGCAGTACTTC	CASSMTGSSSYEQYF
TRBV19	-	TRBD2	TRBJ2-1	TGTGCCAGTAGTCACCTAGCGGAGAGCTACAATGAGCAGTTCTTC	CASSHLAESYNEQFF
TRBV14	-	-	TRBJ1-4	TGTGCCAGCAGCCCGGGAGGGGGGTATGAAAAACTGTTTTTT	CASSPGGGYEKLFF
TRBV11-2	-	-	TRBJ2-1	TGTGCCAGCAGCGCCCCAGGGGGGAAAAGCGAGCAGTTCTTC	CASSAPGGKSEQFF
TRBV13	few	TRBD1	TRBJ1-1	TGTGCCAGCAGCCCAGGGACAGGGAAGATCACTGAAGCTTTCTTT	CASSPGTGKITEAFF
TRBV27	-	TRBD2	TRBJ2-1	TGTGCCAGCAGTTTAATAGCGGGAGGTGGGGGCGGGAATGAGCAGTTCTTC	CASSLIAGGGGGNEQFF
TRBV29-1	-	TRBD1	TRBJ1-2	TGCAGCGTTCAACCGGGACAGACCGACTATGGCTACACCTTC	CSVQPGQTDYGYTF
TRBV27	-	TRBD1	TRBJ1-5	TGTGCCAGCAGTCAGGGGGCAAAATCGACCCAGCATTTT	CASSQGAKSTQHF
TRBV18	-	TRBD1	TRBJ1-2	TGTGCCAGCTCACCACCGCCCGGACAGGGGGATTATGGCTACACCTTC	CASSPPPGQGDYGYTF
TRBV9	-	-	TRBJ2-2	TGTGCCAGCAGCGTAGAACAGGACACCGGGGAGCTGTTTTTT	CASSVEQDTGELFF
TRBV7-6	once	-	TRBJ2-2	TGTGCCAGCAGCTTAGCGCGAGGCCTAGGGGTTAACACCGGGGAGCTGTTTTTT	CASSLARGLGVNTGELFF
TRBV7-8	-	-	TRBJ2-7	TGTGCCAGCAGCTCTGGAAGCTCCTACGAGCAGTACTTC	CASSSGSSYEQYF
TRBV4-3	-	-	TRBJ2-3	TGCGCCAGCAGCCAAGGCGGAGGGGTCCCAGATACGCAGTATTTT	CASSQGGGVPDTQYF
TRBV6-4	-	-	TRBJ1-1	TGTGCCAGCAGTGACTCGGTGAACACTGAAGCTTTCTTT	CASSDSVNTEAFF
TRBV5-6	-	-	TRBJ2-7	TGTGCCAGCAGCTTGACGGGGGTAGGTTCCGAGCAGTACTTC	CASSLTGVGSEQYF
TRBV28	-	-	TRBJ1-4	TGTGCCAGCAGTTCGCCGGGATACGACATGTGGGAAAAACTGTTTTTT	CASSSPGYDMWEKLFF
TRBV19	-	TRBD1	TRBJ1-1	TGTGCCAGTAGTAGCCGGGACAGGGGCCCGGACACTGAAGCTTTCTTT	CASSSRDRGPDTEAFF
TRBV7-9	-	TRBD2	TRBJ2-1	TGTGCCAGCAGCTTTGGGGTTTTACTCGCGGGAGAGGATGAGCAGTTCTTC	CASSFGVLLAGEDEQFF